The T cell receptor (beta chain) under discussion was sequenced for a study of cytomegalovirus exposure and HLA in healthy donors. The study's findings and limits: Earlier results showed most TCR beta V segments being productive about 87% or about 30% of the time. Association of 16,951 TCR beta sequences with HLA alleles was found at 0.05 false discovery rate in a later analysis. Overall, roughly 150 TCR beta chains were annotated as cytomegalovirus-associated. The authors excluded some V segments, including TRBV6-2 and TRBV6-3, as indistinguishable.

Both 60 Vbeta primers and 13 Jbeta primers went into the PCR. The table came from immunoSEQ multiplex PCR; TCRdb's copy has only in-frame clones and leaves some out. Here the sample spans around 63,000 clones, roughly 80% being singletons. Of note for this clone: Its antigen is as yet unknown.

V lost 1 base and J lost 6, with 13 bases in between. Germline-derived CDR1 and CDR2 are LNHNV and YYDKDF (reference sequence). The CDR3 is 15 amino acids. The TCR originated in a woman under 40 in good health and CMV-seronegative. Sequencing was carried out using PBMCs. The chain couples TRBV15 to TRBJ2-1; D is unclear. The CDR3 loop is CATSRVTLRGNEQFF. CDR3 DNA sequence: TGTGCCACCAGCAGAGTGACCCTACGAGGCAATGAGCAGTTCTTC.